A single sample is the source of the 23 T cell receptor beta chains below, sequenced in a study of T cell repertoires in cytomegalovirus infection. TCRdb re-called the reads through MiXCR, storing one row per CDR3 protein. This sample has 150,000 to 200,000 distinct CDR3 sequences, with roughly 14% found just once. The sequencing input was PBMCs. The receptors shown here come from a human donor in good health (CMV status not recorded). Some clones in this sample may be carry-over from other donors' samples.

The rearrangement uses TRBV20-1 and TRBJ2-3, with 10 bases fitting TRBD2. The CDR3 consists of 15 residues. CDR1 is DFQATT, CDR2 SNEGSKA, per germline (reference sequence). The V gene end was trimmed by 0 bases and the J gene end by 7 bases; junction bases not matched to a gene: 7. CDR3 residues: CSAREAGGPGNTQYF. Written as DNA, the CDR3 is TGCAGTGCTAGAGAAGCGGGAGGGCCAGGAAATACGCAGTATTTT.

This clonotype was observed many times. This chain connects TRBV7-6 to TRBJ2-7; D gene unclear. Trimming removed 5 bases from V and 0 bases from J, with 11 bases in between. Germline CDR1 is SGHVS and CDR2 is FNYEAQ. The CDR3 extends over 14 amino acids. The CDR3 spells CASSPDRRSYEQYF. CDR3 nucleotide sequence: TGTGCCAGCAGCCCGGACCGCCGCTCCTACGAGCAGTACTTC.

This clonotype turned up a few times. Here the CDR3 reads CASSPLVAGFTDTQYF. CDR3 DNA sequence: TGTGCCAGCAGCCCCTTGGTAGCGGGGTTCACAGATACGCAGTATTTT. J is TRBJ2-3 and V is TRBV7-9, with 8 bases fitting TRBD2. The germline gives CDR1 SEHNR, CDR2 FQNEAQ (reference sequence). Losses at the gene ends were 5 bases for V and 2 bases for J; bases not matched to a gene: 9. The CDR3 covers 16 residues.

This clonotype was detected ten times or more. The chain joins TRBV7-2 to TRBJ2-3; D is tentatively TRBD1 or TRBD2 (5 bases each). V was trimmed by 3 bases and J by 4 bases, leaving 11 bases between them. The CDR3 sequence is 14 residues long. The germline V gene encodes CDR1 SGHTA and CDR2 FQGNSA. The CDR3 DNA follows: TGTGCCAGCAGCTTTGGGTCGGGGCCAGATACGCAGTATTTT. It translates to CASSFGSGPDTQYF.

This clonotype was counted only a few times. The V call is TRBV2, the J call TRBJ1-5; TRBD1 might be the D (6 bases). The germline V and J ends were trimmed by 5 bases and 2 bases, with 10 bases remaining between them. The CDR3 consists of 14 residues. The germline gives CDR1 SNHLY, CDR2 FYNNEI. CDR3 region: CASSTGTGNQPQHF. DNA of the CDR3: TGTGCCAGCAGTACAGGGACCGGCAATCAGCCCCAGCATTTT.

CDR3 in amino acids: CASSLSQPGLAGRGNTQYF. The CDR3 DNA reads TGTGCCAGCAGTTTAAGCCAACCGGGACTAGCGGGACGTGGGAATACGCAGTATTTT. This sequence joins TRBV28 and TRBJ2-3; 13 bases align to TRBD2. The V segment lost 2 bases and the J segment 7 bases; nucleotides outside the gene matches: 15. CDR1 and CDR2 (germline): MDHEN, SYDVKM. There are 19 residues in the CDR3.

This clonotype was seen ten or more times. The chain is built from TRBV7-9 and TRBJ2-3; 7 bases match TRBD2. The J segment lost 2 bases and the V segment lost 0 bases, leaving 2 bases of the junction unmatched. Germline V gene sequence: CDR1 SEHNR, CDR2 FQNEAQ (reference sequence). This CDR3 has 15 residues. The CDR3 region is CASSLAGLITDTQYF. In nucleotides, the CDR3 is TGTGCCAGCAGCTTAGCGGGACTAATCACAGATACGCAGTATTTT.

Many counts were recorded for this clonotype. The chain couples TRBV19 to TRBJ2-3; D unclear. V was shortened by 5 bases and J by 4 bases, with 7 bases between the two germline ends. The CDR3 has 12 amino acids. The V gene's germline CDR1 is LNHDA and CDR2 SQIVND (reference sequence). The CDR3 reads CASSFYADTQYF. CDR3 sequence (DNA): TGTGCCAGTAGTTTCTACGCAGATACGCAGTATTTT.

Notes on this clonotype: Just one base apart from a much larger clone, this may be a read error. J is TRBJ2-1 and V is TRBV25-1, with 13 bases aligning to TRBD2. In germline, CDR1 is MGHDK, CDR2 SYGVNS. The CDR3 has 17 amino acids. V gave up 7 bases and J gave up 9 bases; unmatched junction bases: 15. The CDR3 DNA sequence: TGTGCCAGCAAACGGGGACTAGCGGGATATTACAATAGTGAGCAGTTCTTC. Residues: CASKRGLAGYYNSEQFF.

This clonotype was picked up many times. V usage is TRBV12-3 or TRBV12-4 and J usage is TRBJ1-1; 7 bases are a match to TRBD1. The J segment lost 1 base and the V segment lost 6 bases, leaving 5 bases of the junction unmatched. This CDR3 region has 14 residues. The CDR3 region is CASRTQGRNTEAFF. DNA of the CDR3: TGTGCCAGCAGGACACAGGGGCGGAACACTGAAGCTTTCTTT.

This clonotype showed up many times. J is TRBJ2-7 and V is TRBV10-3, with 13 bases identical to TRBD2. CDR3 length equals 16 residues. Germline V lookup: CDR1 ENHRY, CDR2 SYGVKD. V lost 8 bases and J lost 1; bases outside the gene matches: 8. The CDR3 DNA is TGTGCCATCGACGCGGGGACTAGCGGGACTTCCTACGAGCAGTACTTC. Its protein is CAIDAGTSGTSYEQYF.

This clonotype was detected many times. The genes are TRBV2 and TRBJ2-5, with D perhaps assigned TRBD1 or TRBD2 (5 bases each). Germline assignment: CDR1 SNHLY and CDR2 FYNNEI. The CDR3 loop spans 15 amino acids. Trimming left V 4 bases short and J 4 bases short, with 16 bases between. The CDR3 sequence: CASSGPLAGRETQYF. The CDR3 DNA is TGTGCCAGCAGTGGGCCCTTAGCAGGGAGAGAGACCCAGTACTTC.

This clonotype was seen repeatedly, ten times or more. The chain carries TRBV12-3 or TRBV12-4 and TRBJ2-5; 9 nucleotides agree with TRBD2. The CDR3 covers 14 residues. V was clipped by 4 bases and J by 5 bases; unmatched bases: 5. CDR3 loop: CASSWASGTETQYF. The CDR3 region has the DNA TGTGCCAGCAGTTGGGCTAGCGGGACGGAGACCCAGTACTTC.

This clonotype has more than one count but fewer than ten. The J gene is TRBJ2-1, the V gene TRBV28; maybe TRBD2 (5 bases). V was cut by 5 bases and J by 10 bases, with 18 bases left in between. Germline CDR1 reads MDHEN; CDR2 reads SYDVKM. The CDR3 covers 14 residues. The CDR3 protein is CASSTPDERREQFF. CDR3 nucleotide sequence: TGTGCCAGCAGTACGCCCGATGAGCGGCGGGAGCAGTTCTTC.

This clonotype has a handful of counts. The gene calls are TRBV27 and TRBJ1-5; D unresolved. The CDR3 consists of 14 residues. CDR1 and CDR2 (germline): MNHEY, SMNVEV (reference sequence). V dropped 3 bases and J dropped 3 bases, with 9 bases sitting between them. This CDR3 is CASSFGPSNQPQHF. CDR3 DNA: TGTGCCAGCAGTTTCGGCCCGTCCAATCAGCCCCAGCATTTT.

In this sample, this clonotype turned up many times. This rearrangement joins TRBV5-1 to TRBJ2-1, with D perhaps assigned TRBD1 or TRBD2 (6 bases each). The CDR3 is made up of 19 amino acids. CDR1 SGHRS and CDR2 YFSETQ come from the germline V gene. With 2 bases removed from V and 8 bases from J, the gap between germline ends came to 29 bases. In nucleotides, the CDR3 is TGCGCCAGCAGCTTTGGGGGGCTCCCTACCCTACTATACGGTGATGAGCAGTTCTTC. The encoded protein is CASSFGGLPTLLYGDEQFF.

This clonotype has only a few counts. The chain employs TRBV28 and TRBJ1-5; perhaps TRBD1 as D (5 bases). The CDR3 is made up of 18 amino acids. The germline V gene has CDR1 MDHEN and CDR2 SYDVKM. V was trimmed by 3 bases and J by 4 bases, leaving 22 bases between them. The CDR3 reads CASSLLSWDHLGNQPQHF. CDR3 DNA sequence: TGTGCCAGCAGTTTGCTGTCTTGGGACCACCTGGGGAATCAGCCCCAGCATTTT.

The V call is TRBV7-9, the J call TRBJ2-4, with a possible D match to TRBD1 (6 bases). V was pared by 5 bases and J by 0 bases, with 14 bases between. The germline V gene has CDR1 SEHNR and CDR2 FQNEAQ (reference sequence). CDR3 length equals 16 residues. The CDR3 spells CASSLGQSLAKNIQYF. As DNA, the CDR3 is TGTGCCAGCAGCCTGGGACAATCATTAGCCAAAAACATTCAGTACTTC.

The chain couples TRBV3-1 to TRBJ1-2; D not certain. CDR1 and CDR2 (germline): LGHDT, YNNKEL (reference sequence). V shed 0 bases and J shed 9 bases, with 11 bases lying between them. This CDR3 comprises 13 residues. The CDR3 DNA is TGTGCCAGCAGCCAAGAAGGCAGGAGAAGCTACACCTTC. It codes for CASSQEGRRSYTF.

This clonotype was recorded many times. V usage is TRBV7-2 and J usage is TRBJ2-3, with a possible D match to TRBD2 (7 bases). V was trimmed by 7 bases and J by 3 bases, leaving 17 bases between them. The CDR3 loop spans 15 amino acids. Looked up from germline, CDR1 is SGHTA and CDR2 is FQGNSA. Here the CDR3 reads CASTHGGGGTDTQYF. The CDR3 DNA sequence: TGTGCCAGCACCCATGGGGGGGGCGGTACAGATACGCAGTATTTT.

The CDR3 is CASSGQGAVQPQHF. Written as DNA, the CDR3 is TGTGCCAGCAGCGGACAGGGGGCCGTCCAGCCCCAGCATTTT. The chain joins TRBV2 to TRBJ1-5, with TRBD1 matching 11 bases. The length of the CDR3 is 14 residues. Trimming took 6 bases from V and 7 from J; bases not matched to a gene: 5. The germline CDR1 and CDR2 sequences are SNHLY and FYNNEI.

This clonotype was counted only a few times. The V gene is TRBV29-1, the J gene TRBJ1-2; D is unclear. The germline V and J ends were trimmed by 3 bases and 4 bases, with 18 bases remaining between them. Per germline, CDR1 SQVTM and CDR2 ANQGSEA. The CDR3 totals 15 residues. The CDR3 DNA sequence: TGCAGCGTTGACTCCTACCCTCAAAACTCCTATGGCTACACCTTC. Translated, it gives CSVDSYPQNSYGYTF.

The rearrangement joins TRBV28 to TRBJ2-7, with TRBD2 matching over 8 bases. Germline V gives CDR1 MDHEN, CDR2 SYDVKM. The CDR3 is made up of 12 amino acids. The J segment lost 6 bases and the V segment lost 5 bases, leaving 3 bases of the junction unmatched. The CDR3 is CASSPGRGEQYF. The CDR3 bases are TGTGCCAGCAGTCCCGGGAGGGGCGAGCAGTACTTC. Full variable domain (outside the CDR3, taken from reference TRBV28 and TRBJ2-7): DVKVTQSSRYLVKRTGEKVFLECVQDMDHENMFWYRQDPGLGLRLIYFSYDVKMKEKGDIPEGYSVSREKKERFSLILESASTNQTSMYLCASSPGRGEQYFGPGTRLTVT.